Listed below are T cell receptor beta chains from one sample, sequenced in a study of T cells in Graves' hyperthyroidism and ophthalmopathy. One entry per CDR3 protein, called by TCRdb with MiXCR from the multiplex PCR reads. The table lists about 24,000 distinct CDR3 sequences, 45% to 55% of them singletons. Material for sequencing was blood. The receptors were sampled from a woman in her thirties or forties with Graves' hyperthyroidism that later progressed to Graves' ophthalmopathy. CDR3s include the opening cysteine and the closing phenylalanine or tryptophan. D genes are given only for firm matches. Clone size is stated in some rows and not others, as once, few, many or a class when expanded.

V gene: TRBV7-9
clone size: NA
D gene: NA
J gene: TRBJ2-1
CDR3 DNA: TGTGCCAGCAGCTTAGCGAAGGATGAGTATTTCTTC
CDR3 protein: CASSLAKDEYFF

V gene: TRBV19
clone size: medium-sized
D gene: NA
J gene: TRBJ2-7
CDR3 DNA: TGTGCCAGTACGGGCAGGGGTCCCTACGAGCAGTACTTC
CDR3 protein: CASTGRGPYEQYF

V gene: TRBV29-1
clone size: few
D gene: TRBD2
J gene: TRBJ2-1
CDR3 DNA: TGCAGCGTTGATGTGGGGACTAGGTACAATGAGCAGTTCTTC
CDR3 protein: CSVDVGTRYNEQFF

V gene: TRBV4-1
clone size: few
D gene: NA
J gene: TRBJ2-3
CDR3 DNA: TGCGCCAGCAGCCAAGACCTGAATACGCAGTATTTT
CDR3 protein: CASSQDLNTQYF

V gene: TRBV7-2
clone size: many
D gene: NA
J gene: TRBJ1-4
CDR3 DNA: TGTGCCAGCAGCCACCCATTCGGTCTCAGGGTTGGGGCGGAAAAACTGTTTTTT
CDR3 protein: CASSHPFGLRVGAEKLFF

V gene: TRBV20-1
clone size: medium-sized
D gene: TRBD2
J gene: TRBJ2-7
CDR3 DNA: TGCAGTGCACAGGGACTAGCGGGGGGACTTTCGTACGAGCAGTACTTC
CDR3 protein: CSAQGLAGGLSYEQYF

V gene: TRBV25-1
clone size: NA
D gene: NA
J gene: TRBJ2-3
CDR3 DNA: TGTGCCAGCAGTGAATTGGGCGGACAGTTTGGCACAGATACGCAGTATTTT
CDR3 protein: CASSELGGQFGTDTQYF

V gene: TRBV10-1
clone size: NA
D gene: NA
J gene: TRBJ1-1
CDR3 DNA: TGCGCCAGCAGTGAGTCGGGGGAGACGGCTGAAGCTTTCTTT
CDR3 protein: CASSESGETAEAFF

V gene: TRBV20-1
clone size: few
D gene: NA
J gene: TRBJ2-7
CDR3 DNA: TGCAGTGCTAAACAGGGTGGGGCCTACGAGCAGTACTTC
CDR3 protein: CSAKQGGAYEQYF

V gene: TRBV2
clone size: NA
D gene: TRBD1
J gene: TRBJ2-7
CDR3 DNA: TGTGCCAGCAGTGAATTGGGACAGGGAGGCTACGAGCAGTACTTC
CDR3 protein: CASSELGQGGYEQYF

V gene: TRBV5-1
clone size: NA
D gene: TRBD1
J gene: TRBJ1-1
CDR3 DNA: TGCGCCAGCAGCGTTCGGACAGGGATCGAAGCTTTCTTT
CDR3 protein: CASSVRTGIEAFF

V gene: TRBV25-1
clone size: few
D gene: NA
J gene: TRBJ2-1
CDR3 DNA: TGTGCCAGCAGTAAGGGGAAATCCTACAATGAGCAGTTCTTC
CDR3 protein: CASSKGKSYNEQFF

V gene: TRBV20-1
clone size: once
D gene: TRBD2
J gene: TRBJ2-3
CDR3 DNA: TGCAGTGCTAGGGGACTAGCGGGAGGGTACCGGAGCTCCACAGATACGCAGTATTTT
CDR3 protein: CSARGLAGGYRSSTDTQYF

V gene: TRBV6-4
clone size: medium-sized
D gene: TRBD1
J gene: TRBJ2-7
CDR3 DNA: TGTGCCAGCAGTCCCACAGGGGATGGGGAGCAGTACTTC
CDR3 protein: CASSPTGDGEQYF

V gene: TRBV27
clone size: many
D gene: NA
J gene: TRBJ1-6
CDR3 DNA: TGTGCCAGCAGTCCTCCCCCCGGTTCGGGTAATTCACCCCTCCACTTT
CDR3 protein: CASSPPPGSGNSPLHF

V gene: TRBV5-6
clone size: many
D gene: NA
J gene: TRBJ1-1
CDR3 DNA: TGTGCCAGCAGCTTGTACGGATATGAAGCTTTCTTT
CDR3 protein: CASSLYGYEAFF

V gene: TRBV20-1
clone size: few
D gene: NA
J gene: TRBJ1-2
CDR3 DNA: TGCAGTGCTAGAGGCCAGGTTGGTGAGAATGGCTACACCTTC
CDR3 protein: CSARGQVGENGYTF

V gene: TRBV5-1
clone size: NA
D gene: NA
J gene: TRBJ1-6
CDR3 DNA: TGCGCCAGCAGCCCGGGACAACATAATTCACCCCTCCACTTT
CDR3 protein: CASSPGQHNSPLHF

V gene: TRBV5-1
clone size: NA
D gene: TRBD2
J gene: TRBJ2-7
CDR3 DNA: TGCGCCAGCAGCTTGGGAACCGGGACTAGATTCGCCGAGCAGTACTTC
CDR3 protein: CASSLGTGTRFAEQYF

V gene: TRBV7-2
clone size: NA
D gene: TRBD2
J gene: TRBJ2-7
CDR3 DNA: TGTGCCAGCAGCCGTCGGGAGGCCGCTAGATACGAGCAGTACTTC
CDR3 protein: CASSRREAARYEQYF

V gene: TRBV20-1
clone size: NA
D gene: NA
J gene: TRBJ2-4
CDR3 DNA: TGCAGTGCTAGAGATGGCCTGTTAGCCAAAAACATTCAGTACTTC
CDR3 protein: CSARDGLLAKNIQYF

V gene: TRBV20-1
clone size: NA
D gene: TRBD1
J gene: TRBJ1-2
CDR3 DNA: TGCAGTGCTAGACAGGGGGCCAGTGGCTACACCTTC
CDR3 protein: CSARQGASGYTF

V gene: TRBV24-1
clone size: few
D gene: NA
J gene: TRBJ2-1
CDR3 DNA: TGTGCCAGCTCACCACGCGGTAGCTCCTACAATGAGCAGTTCTTC
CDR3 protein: CASSPRGSSYNEQFF

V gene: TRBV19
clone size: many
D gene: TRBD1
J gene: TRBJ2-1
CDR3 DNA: TGTGCCAGTAGTATTTGGGGACAGGGGGGTTACAATGAGCAGTTCTTC
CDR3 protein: CASSIWGQGGYNEQFF

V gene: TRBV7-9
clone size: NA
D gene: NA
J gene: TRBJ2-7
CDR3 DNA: TGTGCCAGCAGCCCGGGGTCGACTGTCTACGAGCAGTACTTC
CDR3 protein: CASSPGSTVYEQYF

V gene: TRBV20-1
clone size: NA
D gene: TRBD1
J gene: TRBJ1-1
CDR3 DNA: TGCAGTGCTAGGGACAGGGGGAACACTGAAGCTTTCTTT
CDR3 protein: CSARDRGNTEAFF